This TCR beta chain was profiled in a study of CD8+ T cells in alopecia areata. Turning to the study itself: Tofacitinib administration to treated patients was oral, at 5 to 10 mg twice daily. Tofacitinib continued for 6 to 18 months and was then withheld for 6 months.

General study results and limits: The study also sequences resident alphabeta T cells of normal skin in scalp samples.

Sequencing relied on a cDNA template that was reverse transcribed from extracted RNA. The assay was immunoSEQ multiplex PCR, and TCRdb's table has in-frame clones only and misses some. The data contain about 150,000 clones, roughly 62% of them seen just once; the ten biggest clones take up 5% to 7%. This CDR3 comprises 12 residues. Per the germline V gene, CDR1 is ENHRY and CDR2 is SYGVKD. V was shortened by 4 bases and J by 4 bases, with 7 bases between the two germline ends. Lesional scalp tissue (obtained by punch biopsy) and peripheral blood were collected from alopecia areata patients. As concerns this clone: The antigen is undetermined.

This sequence joins TRBV10-3 and TRBJ1-1; D is undetermined. The receptor's source is a human donor with alopecia areata. The sample consisted of CD4+ T cells sorted from blood, taken at week 0. CDR3 in DNA: TGTGCCATCAGTGGATCGGGCACTGAAGCTTTCTTT. Encoded protein: CAISGSGTEAFF.